This T cell receptor (beta chain) comes out of a study of shared clonotypes between healthy human individuals. Study-wide findings and caveats: Genetic and exposure-history diversity was limited by the small donor number. It was observed that roughly 5.1% of naive CD4 clonotypes were shared across a few donors. Relative to their counterparts shared across all four donors, non-shared clonotypes exhibited diminished generation probabilities.

V lost 1 base and J lost 7, with 14 bases in between. The CDR3 length is 15 residues. Looked up from germline, CDR1 is MNHEY and CDR2 is SMNVEV (reference sequence). As concerns this clone: The antigen is not known.

Using immunoSEQ multiplex PCR, the repertoire was profiled, and TCRdb retains in-frame clones only, with some absent. The sample comprises approximately 810,000 clones, roughly 92% of which are singletons, and under 30% rests with the top ten. In the naive CD8 group, cells lacked CD45RO and were positively selected for CCR7, so terminally differentiated effector memory CD45RA+ cells were left out. The receptor comes from a man younger than 45 in good health. This chain uses TRBV27 with TRBJ2-1; D not resolved. The specimen was naive CD8+ T cells sorted from blood. CDR3: CASSLFSSRYNEQFF. The CDR3 region has the DNA TGTGCCAGCAGTTTATTTTCTAGTAGGTATAATGAGCAGTTCTTC.